This TCR beta chain is from a study of naive and memory T cell subsets. General study points: Over 90% of naive TCR sequences appeared only once after error correction, unlike memory subsets.

Per the germline V gene, CDR1 is MGHRA and CDR2 is YSYEKL. V was pared by 0 bases and J by 3 bases, with 10 bases between. CDR3 length equals 15 residues. A remark on this clonotype: What it recognizes is unknown.

The beta constant-region primer was an equimolar mix of two oligonucleotides covering TRBC1 and TRBC2. Nested alpha and beta constant-region primers with the SP2 primer drove four PCR rounds on ligated cDNA. A 12-nucleotide UMI and the SP2 primer were added to the cDNA 3' end by oligonucleotide ligation. From the UMI-ligation and nested PCR reads, TCRdb called clonotypes with MiXCR, one entry per CDR3 protein. The table shows 130,000 or so distinct CDR3 sequences, with 35% to 40% occurring only once. The sequencing input was central memory CD4+ T cells from blood. The source of this sequence is a human donor in good health. This chain connects TRBV4-1 to TRBJ2-3; D ambiguous. The CDR3 nucleotides are TGCGCCAGCAGCCAAGATGTAAAGGGTACAGATACGCAGTATTTT. Its protein is CASSQDVKGTDTQYF.